A selection of T cell receptor beta chains follows, all from one sample in a study of blood T cell repertoires in COVID-19. Data came from immunoSEQ multiplex PCR; TCRdb stores just in-frame clones and leaves some out. The table has nearly 40,000 clones, around 80% seen once. Source material: peripheral blood. Source of these receptors: a man aged 80 or over with active or convalescent COVID-19. Each CDR3 is given with its conserved first and last residue. D genes are given only for firm matches. A clone size is listed for some rows: how often the clone was seen (once, few, many), or a class if it is expanded.

>.|TRBV4-2|TRBJ2-7|once
TGTGCCAGCAGCGGGCAAGGGGAGGGGGACCCCTACGAGCAGTACTTC
CASSGQGEGDPYEQYF
>.|TRBV6-5|TRBJ2-2|.
TGTGCCAGCAGATACGACAGTTGGGGCGTCACCGGGGAGCTGTTTTTT
CASRYDSWGVTGELFF
>.|TRBV12-3/TRBV12-4|TRBJ1-6|.
TGTGCCAGCAGTCAGAGACAGTTTTCACCCCTCCACTTT
CASSQRQFSPLHF
>.|TRBV7-9|TRBJ2-3|.
TGTGCCAGCAGCCCGAGCGATACCACTATATTCTACACAGATACGCAGTATTTT
CASSPSDTTIFYTDTQYF
>TRBD1|TRBV6-1|TRBJ1-1|.
TGTGCCAGCAGCGAATACGGTCTCGGGACAGGGATGGGCACTGAAGCTTTCTTT
CASSEYGLGTGMGTEAFF
>TRBD2|TRBV9|TRBJ2-7|.
TGTGCCAGCAGCCCAGGGACTAGCGGGACCACGCCGAGCTCCTACGAGCAGTACTTC
CASSPGTSGTTPSSYEQYF
>TRBD1|TRBV10-3|TRBJ1-2|.
TGTGCCATCAGTGAAGTTGGACAGGGACCAAATGGCTACACCTTC
CAISEVGQGPNGYTF
>TRBD1|TRBV2|TRBJ1-1|.
TGTGCCAGCAGTGTGCTAGAGACAGGGAGAACTGAAGCTTTCTTT
CASSVLETGRTEAFF
>.|TRBV7-2|TRBJ2-7|.
TGTGCCAGCAGCTTAGTCCCCCCTGTCCACGAGCAGTACTTC
CASSLVPPVHEQYF
>.|TRBV9|TRBJ2-3|.
TGTGCCAGCAGCGTGAGAAGAAGCACAGATACGCAGTATTTT
CASSVRRSTDTQYF
>.|TRBV5-1|TRBJ1-2|.
TGCGCCAGCAGCAGGCAGTTTGGGAGCTATGGCTACACCTTC
CASSRQFGSYGYTF
>TRBD2|TRBV6-2/TRBV6-3|TRBJ2-5|few
TGTGCCAGCAGTTACCCGACTAGCGGGGCGGAGACCCAGTACTTC
CASSYPTSGAETQYF
>TRBD2|TRBV2|TRBJ2-1|few
TGTGCCAGCAGTGAGTATAGCGGGGGAAATGAGCAGTTCTTC
CASSEYSGGNEQFF
>TRBD1|TRBV5-6|TRBJ1-1|.
TGTGCCAGCAGCTTCGACAGGGCGGACACTGAAGCTTTCTTT
CASSFDRADTEAFF
>.|TRBV7-9|TRBJ2-1|.
TGTGCCAGCAGCCCCAGACAGAGCTCCTACAATGAGCAGTTCTTC
CASSPRQSSYNEQFF
>TRBD1|TRBV29-1|TRBJ2-7|few
TGCAGCGTTGCAAAGGGACAGGGCTACTACGAGCAGTACTTC
CSVAKGQGYYEQYF
>.|TRBV7-9|TRBJ1-2|.
TGTGCCAGCAGCCTGACCCTAGTTGACTACACCTTC
CASSLTLVDYTF
>.|TRBV10-3|TRBJ1-1|.
TGTGCCAAGGACAGAGGGGACACTGAAGCTTTCTTT
CAKDRGDTEAFF
>.|TRBV18|TRBJ2-1|.
TGTGCCAGCTCACCGTCCCAGGACAATGAGCAGTTCTTC
CASSPSQDNEQFF
>.|TRBV15|TRBJ2-5|few
TGTGCCACCAGCAGAGATCAGGGCCGGTCTCAAGAGACCCAGTACTTC
CATSRDQGRSQETQYF
>.|TRBV6-2/TRBV6-3|TRBJ2-7|.
TGTGCCAGCAGCACCTCGGGACAAGGCTACGAGCAGTACTTC
CASSTSGQGYEQYF
>TRBD2|TRBV7-8|TRBJ2-1|.
TGTGCCAGCAGCTTACGACTAGCGGGAGGGCCAAATGAGCAGTTCTTC
CASSLRLAGGPNEQFF
>TRBD1|TRBV7-2|TRBJ2-4|.
TGTGCCAGCAGCCGGGGGGACAGGGAAAACATTCAGTACTTC
CASSRGDRENIQYF
>.|TRBV19|TRBJ2-2|.
TGTGCCAGTAGTATAGGAGGGGGAATTAACACCGGGGAGCTGTTTTTT
CASSIGGGINTGELFF
>.|TRBV30|TRBJ2-3|.
TGTGCCTGTTCTAAGCGGGCCTCAGATACGCAGTATTTT
CACSKRASDTQYF
>.|TRBV28|TRBJ2-7|once
TGTGCCAGCAGTACCCCAGGGTCCACCTACGAGCAGTACTTC
CASSTPGSTYEQYF
>TRBD1|TRBV6-5|TRBJ1-5|.
TGTGCCAGCAGCCCACAGGGGGCGTTACAGCCCCAGCATTTT
CASSPQGALQPQHF
>TRBD1|TRBV6-4|TRBJ2-1|.
TGTGCCAGCAGTGACTCGGTGGGACAGGGTCTGTTCTTC
CASSDSVGQGLFF
>.|TRBV7-2|TRBJ2-7|.
TGTGCCAGCAGTCCAGGGATTTTATGGGAGCAGTACTTC
CASSPGILWEQYF
>TRBD1|TRBV28|TRBJ1-1|.
TGTGCCAGCAGCTCAGGGGGCTACCTTCTGTACACTGAAGCTTTCTTT
CASSSGGYLLYTEAFF
>.|TRBV6-5|TRBJ2-5|.
TGTGCCAGCAGTTACGGCGCTAGTCGGGGCCAAGAGACCCAGTACTTC
CASSYGASRGQETQYF
>TRBD1|TRBV7-2|TRBJ2-5|.
TGTGCCAGCAGCCGACAGGGTGAGACCCAGTACTTC
CASSRQGETQYF
>.|TRBV7-9|TRBJ2-3|.
TGTGCCAGCAGCCCCCGGGGGACAGTGACAGATACGCAGTATTTT
CASSPRGTVTDTQYF
>.|TRBV27|TRBJ1-5|.
TGTGCCAGCAGTATCCGACAAGCAAGCAATCAGCCCCAGCATTTT
CASSIRQASNQPQHF
>.|TRBV7-2|TRBJ1-6|once
TGTGCCAGCAGCCAAAACCCAGGGGCGATCGATAATTCACCCCTCCACTTT
CASSQNPGAIDNSPLHF
>TRBD2|TRBV7-2|TRBJ2-5|.
TGTGCCAGCAGCTTCGGCGGGGGTCGCCAAGAGACCCAGTACTTC
CASSFGGGRQETQYF
>.|TRBV29-1|TRBJ2-7|few
TGCAGCGTTGAAGGCCAGGCGTCCTACGAGCAGTACTTC
CSVEGQASYEQYF
>TRBD2|TRBV5-1|TRBJ2-7|.
TGCGCCAGCAGCTTGGGTCCGCAAGCGGGGGGATCCTACGAGCAGTACTTC
CASSLGPQAGGSYEQYF
>.|TRBV5-8|TRBJ1-5|.
TGTGCCAGCAGCATTCCTGGGAGTCAGCCCCAGCATTTT
CASSIPGSQPQHF
>TRBD2|TRBV3-1/TRBV3-2|TRBJ2-1|.
TGTGCCAGCAGCCGCATACTAGCGGACAATGAGCAGTTCTTC
CASSRILADNEQFF
>TRBD1|TRBV6-5|TRBJ1-2|.
TGTGCCAGCAGTCGCCTACAGGGGTTGGGCTATGGCTACACCTTC
CASSRLQGLGYGYTF
>TRBD1|TRBV12-3/TRBV12-4|TRBJ1-1|medium-sized
TGTGCCAGCAGTCCCGGACAGGGGAGGGAAGCTTTCTTT
CASSPGQGREAFF
>TRBD1|TRBV28|TRBJ2-6|once
TGTGCCAGCAGATTTACAGGGGCTGGGGCCAACGTCCTGACTTTC
CASRFTGAGANVLTF
>TRBD1|TRBV19|TRBJ1-4|.
TGTGCCAGTAGTCCACGGACAGGGGCCGCAACTAATGAAAAACTGTTTTTT
CASSPRTGAATNEKLFF
>TRBD1|TRBV19|TRBJ2-3|.
TGTGCCAGTAGTAGAAGGGGACAGGATAGCACAGATACGCAGTATTTT
CASSRRGQDSTDTQYF
>.|TRBV19|TRBJ2-3|.
TGTGCCAGTAGACTGACAGGAACTAGCACAGATACGCAGTATTTT
CASRLTGTSTDTQYF
>.|TRBV27|TRBJ2-4|few
TGTGCCAGCAGTCCCGTGGTAGCGGAAATCAAAAACATTCAGTACTTC
CASSPVVAEIKNIQYF
>.|TRBV6-5|TRBJ1-2|.
TGTGCCAGCACCGTTCAACTGTCCCACTATGGCTACACCTTC
CASTVQLSHYGYTF
>.|TRBV6-6|TRBJ1-3|.
TGTGCCAGCAGCGAGATACCCAAGCTCTCTGGAAACACCATATATTTT
CASSEIPKLSGNTIYF
>TRBD2|TRBV7-8|TRBJ2-2|.
TGTGCCAGCAGGAGCTTAGGGGTCCTAGCGGGAGTTTCCGGGGAGCTGTTTTTT
CASRSLGVLAGVSGELFF
>TRBD1|TRBV10-3|TRBJ1-1|.
TGTGCCATCAGTGAGTACGGGGACAGGGAAGCTGAAGCTTTCTTT
CAISEYGDREAEAFF
>.|TRBV27|TRBJ1-6|.
TGTGCCAGCAGTTTTAGACGGGGTAATTCACCCCTCCACTTT
CASSFRRGNSPLHF
>TRBD1|TRBV5-4|TRBJ1-4|few
TGTGCCAGCAGCTGGGACAGGGGCAGTGAAAAACTGTTTTTT
CASSWDRGSEKLFF